Sequencing of this TCR beta chain was carried out in a study of cytomegalovirus exposure and HLA in healthy donors. Of note for this clone: Its antigen is as yet unknown.

Points from the study as a whole: In vitro confirmation showed three CMV-associated chains to be CMV antigen specific. Altogether, some 160 TCR beta chains were recorded as cytomegalovirus-associated.

Primers: 60 Vbeta forward and 13 Jbeta reverse. The data were produced by immunoSEQ multiplex PCR, yet TCRdb's version contains in-frame clones alone and is incomplete. The sample holds about 78,000 clones, around 80% seen once. The CDR3 totals 15 residues. The germline V and J ends were trimmed by 4 bases and 1 base, with 13 bases remaining between them. Per germline, CDR1 LGHNT and CDR2 FRNRAP. This chain uses TRBV12-5 with TRBJ1-1, with D perhaps matching TRBD1 (5 bases). This receptor was obtained from a male donor in good health and CMV-seronegative. Sequencing was done on a sample of PBMCs. The CDR3 spells CASGSPGGWNTEAFF. In nucleotides, the CDR3 is TGTGCTAGTGGTTCCCCGGGGGGTTGGAACACTGAAGCTTTCTTT.